This T cell receptor (beta chain) was captured in a study of T cell repertoires in aging, cancer and after chemotherapy. Trimming took off 6 bases at V and 7 bases at J, with 10 bases between the two ends. CDR1 and CDR2 (germline): SEHNR, FQNEAQ (reference sequence). CDR3 length equals 12 residues. Study findings and constraints: Healthy donors lost TCR diversity with age mainly through richness, cancer patients through richness and evenness. The repertoire data cannot show anything about immunological memory following chemotherapy. Across the chemotherapy interval, each cancer cohort showed higher median generation probability, suggesting thymic rebound. Age-matched healthy donors had significantly more diverse, less clonal blood TCR repertoires than untreated cancer patients.

The template was genomic DNA from peripheral blood, not RNA. Comment on this clonotype: Its antigen is as yet unknown.

Multiplex touch-down PCR with TRB-A/B primers amplified rearranged V-D-J TRB sequences. MiXCR was run by TCRdb on the multiplex PCR reads, yielding one entry per CDR3 protein. The sample has about 8,700 distinct CDR3 sequences, under 35% seen once. Sequenced: blood. The V call is TRBV7-9, the J call TRBJ1-5; D ambiguous. This receptor was taken from a human donor in good health. The CDR3 DNA is TGTGCCAGCAGTTCCTTGGGACAGCCCCAGCATTTT. Translated: CASSSLGQPQHF.